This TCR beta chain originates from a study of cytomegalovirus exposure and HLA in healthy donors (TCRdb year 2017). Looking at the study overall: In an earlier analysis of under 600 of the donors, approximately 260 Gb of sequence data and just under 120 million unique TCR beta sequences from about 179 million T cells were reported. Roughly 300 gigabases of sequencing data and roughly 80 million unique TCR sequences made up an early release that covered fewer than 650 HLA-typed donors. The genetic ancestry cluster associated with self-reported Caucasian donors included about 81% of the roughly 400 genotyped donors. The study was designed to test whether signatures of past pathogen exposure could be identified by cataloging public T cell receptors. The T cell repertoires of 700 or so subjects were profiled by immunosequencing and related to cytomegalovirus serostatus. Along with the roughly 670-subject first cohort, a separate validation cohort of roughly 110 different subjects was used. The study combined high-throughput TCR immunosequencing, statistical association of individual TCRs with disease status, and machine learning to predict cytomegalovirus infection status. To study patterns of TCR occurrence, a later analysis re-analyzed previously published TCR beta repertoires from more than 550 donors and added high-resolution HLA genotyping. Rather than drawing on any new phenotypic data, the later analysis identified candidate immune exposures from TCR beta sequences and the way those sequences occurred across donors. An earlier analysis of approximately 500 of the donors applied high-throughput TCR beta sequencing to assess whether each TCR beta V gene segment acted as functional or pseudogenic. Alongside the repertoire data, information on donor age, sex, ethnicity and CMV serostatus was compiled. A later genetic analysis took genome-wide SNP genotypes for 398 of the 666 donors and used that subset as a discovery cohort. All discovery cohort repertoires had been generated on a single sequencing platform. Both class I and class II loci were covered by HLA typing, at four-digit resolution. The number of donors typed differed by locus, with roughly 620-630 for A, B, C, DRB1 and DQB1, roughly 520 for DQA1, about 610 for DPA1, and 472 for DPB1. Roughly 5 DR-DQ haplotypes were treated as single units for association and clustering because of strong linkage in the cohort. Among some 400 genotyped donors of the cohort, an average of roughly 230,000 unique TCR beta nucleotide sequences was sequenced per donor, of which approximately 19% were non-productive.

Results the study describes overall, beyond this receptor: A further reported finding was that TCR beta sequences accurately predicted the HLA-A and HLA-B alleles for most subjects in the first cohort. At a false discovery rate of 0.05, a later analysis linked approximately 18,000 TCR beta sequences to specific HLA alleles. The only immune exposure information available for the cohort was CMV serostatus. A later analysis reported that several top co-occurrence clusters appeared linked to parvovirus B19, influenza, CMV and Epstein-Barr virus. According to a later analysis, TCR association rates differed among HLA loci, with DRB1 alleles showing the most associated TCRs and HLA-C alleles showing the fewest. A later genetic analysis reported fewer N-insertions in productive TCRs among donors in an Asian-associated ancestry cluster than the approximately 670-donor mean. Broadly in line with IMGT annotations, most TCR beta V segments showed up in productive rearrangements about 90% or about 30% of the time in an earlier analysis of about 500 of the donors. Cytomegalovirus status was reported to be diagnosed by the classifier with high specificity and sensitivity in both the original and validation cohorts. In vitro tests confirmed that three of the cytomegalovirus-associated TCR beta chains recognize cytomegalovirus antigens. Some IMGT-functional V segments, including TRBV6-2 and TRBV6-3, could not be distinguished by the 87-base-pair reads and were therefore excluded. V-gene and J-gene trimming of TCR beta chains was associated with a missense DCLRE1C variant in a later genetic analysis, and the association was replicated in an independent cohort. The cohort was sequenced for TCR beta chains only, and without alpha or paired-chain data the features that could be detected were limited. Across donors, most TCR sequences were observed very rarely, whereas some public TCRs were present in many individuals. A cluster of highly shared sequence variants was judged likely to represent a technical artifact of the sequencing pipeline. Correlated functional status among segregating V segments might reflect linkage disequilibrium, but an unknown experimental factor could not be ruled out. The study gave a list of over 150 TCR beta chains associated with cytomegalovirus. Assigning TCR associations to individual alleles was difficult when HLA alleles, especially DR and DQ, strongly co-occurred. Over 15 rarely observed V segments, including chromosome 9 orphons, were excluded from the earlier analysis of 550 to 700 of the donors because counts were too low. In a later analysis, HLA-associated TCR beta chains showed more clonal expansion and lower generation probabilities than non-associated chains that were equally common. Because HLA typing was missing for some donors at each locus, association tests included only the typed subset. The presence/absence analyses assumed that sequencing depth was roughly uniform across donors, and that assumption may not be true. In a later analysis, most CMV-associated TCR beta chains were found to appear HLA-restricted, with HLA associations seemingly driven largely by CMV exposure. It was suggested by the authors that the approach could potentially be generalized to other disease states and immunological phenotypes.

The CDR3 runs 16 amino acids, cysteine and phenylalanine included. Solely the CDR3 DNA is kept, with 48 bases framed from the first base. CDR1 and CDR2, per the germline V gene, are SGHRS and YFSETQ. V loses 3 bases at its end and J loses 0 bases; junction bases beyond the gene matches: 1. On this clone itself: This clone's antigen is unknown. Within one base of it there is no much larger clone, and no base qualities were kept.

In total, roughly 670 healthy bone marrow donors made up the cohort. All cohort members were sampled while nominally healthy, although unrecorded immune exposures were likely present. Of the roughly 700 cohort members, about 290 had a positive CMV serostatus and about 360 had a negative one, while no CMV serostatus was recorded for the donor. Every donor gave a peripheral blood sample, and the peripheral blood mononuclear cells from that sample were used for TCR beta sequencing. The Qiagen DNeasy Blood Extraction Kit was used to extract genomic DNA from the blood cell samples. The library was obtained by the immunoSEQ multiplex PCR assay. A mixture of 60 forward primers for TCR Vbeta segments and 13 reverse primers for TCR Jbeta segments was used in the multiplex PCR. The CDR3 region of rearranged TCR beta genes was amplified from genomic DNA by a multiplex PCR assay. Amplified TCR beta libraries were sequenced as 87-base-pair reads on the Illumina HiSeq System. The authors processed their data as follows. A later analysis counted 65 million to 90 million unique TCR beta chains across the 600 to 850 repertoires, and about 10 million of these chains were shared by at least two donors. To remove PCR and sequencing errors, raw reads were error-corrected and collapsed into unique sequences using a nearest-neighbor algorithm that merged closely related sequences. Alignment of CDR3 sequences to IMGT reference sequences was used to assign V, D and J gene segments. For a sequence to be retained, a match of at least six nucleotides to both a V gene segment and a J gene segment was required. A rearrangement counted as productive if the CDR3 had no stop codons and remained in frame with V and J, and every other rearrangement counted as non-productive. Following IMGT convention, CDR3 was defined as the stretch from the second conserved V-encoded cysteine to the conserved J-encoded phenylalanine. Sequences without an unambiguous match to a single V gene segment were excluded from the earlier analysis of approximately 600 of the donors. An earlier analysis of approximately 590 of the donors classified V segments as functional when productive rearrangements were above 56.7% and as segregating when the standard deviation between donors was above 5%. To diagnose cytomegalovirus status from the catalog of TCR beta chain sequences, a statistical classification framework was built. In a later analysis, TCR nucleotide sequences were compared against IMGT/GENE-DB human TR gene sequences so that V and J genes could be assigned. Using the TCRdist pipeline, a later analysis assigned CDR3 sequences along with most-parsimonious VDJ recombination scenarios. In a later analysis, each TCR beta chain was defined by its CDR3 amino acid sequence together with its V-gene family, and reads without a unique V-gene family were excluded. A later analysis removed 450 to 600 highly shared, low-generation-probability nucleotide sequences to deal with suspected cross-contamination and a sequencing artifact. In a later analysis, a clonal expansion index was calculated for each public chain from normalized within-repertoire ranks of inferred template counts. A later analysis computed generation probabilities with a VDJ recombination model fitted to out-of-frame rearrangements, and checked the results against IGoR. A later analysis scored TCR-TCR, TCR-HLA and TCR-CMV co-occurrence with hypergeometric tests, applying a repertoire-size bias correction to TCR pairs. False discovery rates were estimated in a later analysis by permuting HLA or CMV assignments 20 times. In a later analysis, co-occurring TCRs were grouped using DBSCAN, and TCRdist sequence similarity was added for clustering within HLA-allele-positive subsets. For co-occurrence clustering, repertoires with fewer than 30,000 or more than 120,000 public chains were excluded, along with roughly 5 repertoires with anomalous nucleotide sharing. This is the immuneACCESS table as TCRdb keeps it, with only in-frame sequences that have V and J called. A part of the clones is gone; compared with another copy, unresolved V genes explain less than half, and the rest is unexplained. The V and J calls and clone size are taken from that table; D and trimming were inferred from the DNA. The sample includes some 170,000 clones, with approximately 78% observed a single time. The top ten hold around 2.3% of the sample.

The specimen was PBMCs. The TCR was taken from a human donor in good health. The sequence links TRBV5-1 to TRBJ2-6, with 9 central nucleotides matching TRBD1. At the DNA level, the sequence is TGCGCCAGCAGCTGGACAGGGGTCTCTGGGGCCAACGTCCTGACTTTC. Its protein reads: CASSWTGVSGANVLTF.